Each of the 26 T cell receptor beta chains below was sequenced from the same sample in a study of blood T cells in healthy people across ages. Primers used in a second PCR of about 6 to 11 cycles were a sample-barcoded 5' primer and a J-beta primer mix. TCRdb passed the 5' RACE reads through MiXCR, listing each CDR3 protein once. The data contain about 1.7 million distinct CDR3 sequences, about 28% of them seen just once; the ten biggest clones take up 7.7%. The sample consisted of blood. These receptors all come from a woman aged 30 to 39 in good health.

The chain combines TRBV9 with TRBJ1-2, with D maybe TRBD1 (6 bases). The V gene lost 0 bases and the J gene lost 4 bases, with 10 bases spanning the gap. This CDR3 is built from 14 residues. The V gene's germline CDR1 is SGDLS and CDR2 YYNGEE. CDR3 nucleotides: TGTGCCAGCAGCGTAGGGGGGCCCGCCTATGGCTACACCTTC. Its protein is CASSVGGPAYGYTF.

This sequence joins TRBV29-1 and TRBJ2-2; 11 bases are a match to TRBD2. The CDR3 totals 17 residues. CDR1 is SQVTM, CDR2 ANQGSEA, per germline. The trim removed 4 bases at V and 4 bases at J, leaving 11 bases unmatched. The CDR3 bases are TGCAGCGTTGGCCTTACTAGCGGGAGTGTGGCCACCGGGGAGCTGTTTTTT. Translated: CSVGLTSGSVATGELFF.

The table lists this clonotype with many counts. The chain employs TRBV5-1 and TRBJ2-3; unclear D gene. Germline loops: CDR1 SGHRS, CDR2 YFSETQ. Trimming removed 0 bases at V and 6 bases at J, with 17 bases between. The CDR3 has 16 amino acids. CDR3 sequence: CASSLESSSTTDTQYF. The CDR3 DNA reads as TGCGCCAGCAGCTTGGAGTCTAGTTCGACGACGGATACGCAGTATTTT.

This clonotype occurred a few times. V and J are TRBV5-1 and TRBJ2-1; no firm D call. The length of the CDR3 is 13 residues. V was pared by 1 base and J by 9 bases, with 11 bases between. Germline V lookup: CDR1 SGHRS, CDR2 YFSETQ. CDR3 loop: CASSLFDRSEQFF. The CDR3 DNA sequence: TGCGCCAGCAGCTTGTTTGACCGGTCTGAGCAGTTCTTC.

This clonotype was observed a few times. This chain joins TRBV5-1 and TRBJ2-3, with TRBD2 identical over 10 bases. In germline, CDR1 is SGHRS, CDR2 YFSETQ. Losses at the gene ends were 6 bases for V and 4 bases for J; bases not matched to a gene: 11. There are 16 residues in the CDR3. CDR3 coding DNA: TGCGCCAGCAAAGGGGCTAGCGGGAGTTTCGCAGATACGCAGTATTTT. This gives the protein CASKGASGSFADTQYF.

This clonotype was seen many times. The chain uses TRBV20-1 and TRBJ2-3; TRBD2 agrees at 12 bases. Trimming removed 8 bases from V and 6 bases from J; junction bases left unmatched: 6. This CDR3 is built from 13 residues. Looked up from germline, CDR1 is DFQATT and CDR2 is SNEGSKA (reference sequence). The CDR3, as DNA: TGCAGTCCAGGACTAGCGGGAAGGGATACGCAGTATTTT. This translates into CSPGLAGRDTQYF.

Details on this clonotype: Given a much more abundant clone one base away, this may be a read error. V and J are TRBV27 and TRBJ2-4; TRBD1 aligns across 12 bases. Judging by the DNA end, TRBJ2-7 fits better; the J call may be wrong. The CDR3 extends over 14 amino acids. Germline V gene data show CDR1 as MNHEY and CDR2 as SMNVEV (reference sequence). The CDR3 loop is CASSAGTGGSEQYF. CDR3 sequence (DNA): TGTGCCAGCAGTGCCGGGACAGGGGGCAGCGAGCAGTACTTC.

V gene TRBV5-1 combines with J gene TRBJ2-3, with D hard to call. This CDR3 is built from 15 residues. The germline V gene encodes CDR1 SGHRS and CDR2 YFSETQ. Trimming removed 0 bases from V and 1 base from J, with 9 bases in between. The DNA for the CDR3 is TGCGCCAGCAGCTTGGATGGCAGACGCACAGATACGCAGTATTTT. Residues: CASSLDGRRTDTQYF.

On this clonotype: A much larger clone sits a single nucleotide away, making a read error possible. V gene TRBV20-1 combines with J gene TRBJ2-1; D unresolved. The germline CDR1 and CDR2 sequences are DFQATT and SNEGSKA (reference sequence). This CDR3 region has 13 residues. Between the trimmed V and J ends, which lost 2 bases and 7 bases, there was a span of 12 bases. The CDR3: CSARPFGRNEQFF. The CDR3 nucleotides are TGCAGTGCTAGACCCTTCGGGCGTAATGAGCAGTTCTTC.

This rearrangement joins TRBV12-3 or TRBV12-4 to TRBJ1-5, with D unclear. Trimming took off 2 bases at V and 5 bases at J, with 7 bases between the two ends. The CDR3 runs to 13 residues. CDR3 DNA: TGTGCCAGCAGTTTATCCTTGTATCAGCCCCAGCATTTT. Residues: CASSLSLYQPQHF.

This clonotype was picked up a small number of times. V usage is TRBV20-1 and J usage is TRBJ2-3; a possible D gene is TRBD2 (6 bases). Trimming pared 3 bases from V and 1 base from J, leaving 14 bases between. Germline CDR1 reads DFQATT; CDR2 reads SNEGSKA (reference sequence). The CDR3 consists of 15 residues. The CDR3 nucleotides read TGCAGTGCTAGTGGGAGGAGGGCCGGCACAGATACGCAGTATTTT. Translated, it gives CSASGRRAGTDTQYF.

In nucleotides, the CDR3 is TGTGCCAGCAGTTACCGGAGACAGGGCTCCGGGGAGCTGTTTTTT. Translating it yields CASSYRRQGSGELFF. The chain joins TRBV6-5 to TRBJ2-2, with TRBD1 matching over 7 bases. Germline CDR1 and CDR2: MNHEY and SVGAGI. V dropped 2 bases and J dropped 6; count of bases not matched to a gene: 6. The CDR3 contains 15 residues.

V usage is TRBV28 and J usage is TRBJ2-1; 8 bases align to TRBD2. This CDR3 is built from 15 residues. Looked up from germline, CDR1 is MDHEN and CDR2 is SYDVKM. Trimming removed 7 bases from V and 5 bases from J; junction bases left unmatched: 10. CDR3 amino acids: CASTSGGGPHNEQFF. CDR3 DNA sequence: TGTGCCAGCACGTCTGGCGGGGGGCCCCACAATGAGCAGTTCTTC.

The chain employs TRBV28 and TRBJ2-1; D is ambiguous. This CDR3 contains 15 residues. CDR1 and CDR2 from the germline V gene are MDHEN and SYDVKM. The V and J ends lost 3 bases and 5 bases respectively, with 14 bases between them. CDR3 sequence: CASSFLAGSDNEQFF. DNA for the CDR3: TGTGCCAGCAGTTTTCTGGCTGGCTCTGACAATGAGCAGTTCTTC.

V and J are TRBV5-1 and TRBJ2-3; a weak D match, TRBD2 (7 bases). V lost 0 bases, J lost 6 bases, and 14 bases lay in between. There are 15 residues in the CDR3. The germline V gene has CDR1 SGHRS and CDR2 YFSETQ. The CDR3, as DNA: TGCGCCAGCAGCTTGGAACGGGGGGCGGAGGATACGCAGTATTTT. The encoded protein is CASSLERGAEDTQYF.

In its sample, this clonotype was seen many times. J is TRBJ2-7 and V is TRBV29-1; 12 nucleotides align to TRBD2. Germline loops: CDR1 SQVTM, CDR2 ANQGSEA. The CDR3 spans 11 residues. Trimming removed 7 bases from V and 6 bases from J; junction bases left unmatched: 1. CDR3: CSATSGGEQYF. In DNA, the CDR3 is TGCAGCGCGACTAGCGGGGGCGAGCAGTACTTC.

The rearrangement joins TRBV6-1 to TRBJ2-1; D perhaps matches TRBD2 (5 bases). Germline loops: CDR1 MNHNS, CDR2 SASEGT. V gave up 6 bases and J gave up 4 bases, with 13 bases separating them. The CDR3 has 14 residues. CDR3 sequence reads: CASRTNRGYNEQFF. Here the CDR3 DNA reads TGTGCCAGCAGAACAAACAGAGGGTACAATGAGCAGTTCTTC.

A few counts support this clonotype. The chain combines TRBV5-1 with TRBJ2-4, with a tentative D call TRBD2 (6 bases). The end of the DNA aligns better with TRBJ2-7, so the J call may be wrong. The CDR3 runs 14 residues. The germline V gene has CDR1 SGHRS and CDR2 YFSETQ. The CDR3 spells CASSRASATGEQYF. CDR3 sequence (DNA): TGCGCCAGCAGCCGGGCTAGCGCTACGGGCGAGCAGTACTTC.

The chain has TRBV28 and TRBJ2-3, with 7 bases identical to TRBD1. CDR3 length: 17 residues. Per the germline V gene, CDR1 is MDHEN and CDR2 is SYDVKM. Germline trimming cut 8 bases from V and 1 base from J; bases unmatched to any gene: 15. This chain's CDR3 is CASPVAGGYRGTDTQYF. The CDR3, as DNA: TGTGCCAGCCCCGTGGCAGGGGGTTATAGGGGCACAGATACGCAGTATTTT.

This chain joins TRBV4-1 and TRBJ2-7, with 10 bases fitting TRBD2. Trimming took 3 bases from V and 5 from J; bases not matched to a gene: 13. CDR3 size: 17 residues. The germline gives CDR1 MGHRA, CDR2 YSYEKL. The CDR3: CASSQRSGGAPSHEQYF. Written as DNA, the CDR3 is TGCGCCAGCAGCCAGAGGAGCGGGGGGGCCCCCAGCCACGAGCAGTACTTC.

With respect to this clonotype: With a much larger clone just one base away, this may be a read error. The chain employs TRBV29-1 and TRBJ2-7; a weak D match, TRBD2 (5 bases). Germline assignment: CDR1 SQVTM and CDR2 ANQGSEA. V shed 7 bases and J shed 7 bases, with 14 bases lying between them. CDR3 size: 11 residues. CDR3 residues: CSAGSYNEQYF. CDR3 DNA sequence: TGCAGCGCGGGATCCTACAATGAGCAGTACTTC.

The count of this clonotype is one. Possible read error: a much larger clone is one base away. The gene calls are TRBV4-1 and TRBJ2-1; 9 positions agree with TRBD1. The CDR3 consists of 16 residues. Germline V CDR1 and CDR2: MGHRA, YSYEKL. V was clipped by 4 bases and J by 7 bases; unmatched bases: 11. In DNA form, the CDR3 reads TGCGCCAGCAGCCGGCCCGGGACAGGGATAAAGAATGAGCAGTTCTTC. This translates into CASSRPGTGIKNEQFF.

The table lists this clonotype with a few counts. The CDR3 is CASSPTSGTNSYEQYF. The CDR3 coding sequence is TGTGCCAGCAGCCCTACTTCCGGGACTAACTCCTACGAGCAGTACTTC. The rearrangement joins TRBV7-3 to TRBJ2-7; 7 nucleotides match TRBD2. The CDR3 loop spans 16 amino acids. Per germline, CDR1 SGHTA and CDR2 FQGTGA. J lost 0 bases, V lost 5 bases, and 10 bases had no gene match.

This clonotype showed up just a few times. V and J are TRBV5-1 and TRBJ1-1; D is ambiguous. Germline V gene sequence: CDR1 SGHRS, CDR2 YFSETQ. The CDR3 has 14 residues. Trimming left V 2 bases short and J 8 bases short, with 16 bases between. The CDR3 sequence is CASSLTAPSGEAFF. In DNA form, the CDR3 reads TGCGCCAGCAGCTTAACAGCACCCTCAGGCGAAGCTTTCTTT.

The genes are TRBV12-3 or TRBV12-4 and TRBJ2-1; D ambiguous. The CDR3 totals 19 residues. V gave up 2 bases and J gave up 5 bases, with 25 bases separating them. The CDR3 region has the DNA TGTGCCAGCAGTTTATCGAACCTCCTAAGTTTTGCCCGGGACAATGAGCAGTTCTTC. This sequence encodes CASSLSNLLSFARDNEQFF.

This clonotype was recorded many times. The chain has TRBV3-1 and TRBJ2-7, with D possibly matching TRBD1 (6 bases). The length of the CDR3 is 16 residues. Germline V lookup: CDR1 LGHDT, CDR2 YNNKEL (reference sequence). V was cut by 0 bases and J by 7 bases, with 19 bases left in between. CDR3 bases: TGTGCCAGCAGCCAAGAGGGACAAAAACGAAAGGGGGAGCAGTACTTC. It translates to CASSQEGQKRKGEQYF.